The 8 T cell receptor beta chains reported below all come from one sample, sequenced in a study of OX40 agonist ivuxolimab in advanced cancers. This table comes from immunoSEQ multiplex PCR, and its TCRdb copy is limited to in-frame clones, with some not included. The data contain 92,000 or so clones, about four fifths of them singletons. Sequenced material: CD4+ or CD8+ T cells sorted from blood, taken in a trial of the OX40 agonist ivuxolimab. All receptors derive from an adult with an advanced solid tumor such as melanoma, head and neck, liver or kidney cancer.

The J gene is TRBJ2-2, the V gene TRBV12-5; 9 bases align to TRBD1. The germline V gene encodes CDR1 LGHNT and CDR2 FRNRAP. The CDR3 is 14 residues long. Germline trimming cut 7 bases from V and 4 bases from J; bases unmatched to any gene: 4. The CDR3 loop is CASVRGQGTGELFF. DNA of the CDR3: TGTGCTAGTGTCCGGGGACAGGGCACCGGGGAGCTGTTTTTT. Together with reference TRBV12-5 and TRBJ2-2, the CDR3 gives the full variable domain: DARVTQTPRHKVTEMGQEVTMRCQPILGHNTVFWYRQTMMQGLELLAYFRNRAPLDDSGMPKDRFSAEMPDATLATLKIQPSEPRDSAVYFCASVRGQGTGELFFGEGSRLTVL.

The genes are TRBV11-3 and TRBJ2-2, with D perhaps matching TRBD1 (7 bases). The V gene's germline CDR1 is SGHNT and CDR2 YENEEA. The CDR3 is 15 residues long. V was trimmed by 5 bases and J by 4 bases, leaving 14 bases between them. CDR3 nucleotide sequence: TGTGCCAGCAGCCCAGGGGGGTATAGCACCGGGGAGCTGTTTTTT. It encodes CASSPGGYSTGELFF.

The gene calls are TRBV10-1 and TRBJ2-3, with 10 bases lining up with TRBD2. The CDR3 length is 13 residues. The germline gives CDR1 WNHNN, CDR2 SYGVQD (reference sequence). The junction had 0 bases not matched to a gene; V was cut back by 4 bases and J by 5 bases. This chain's CDR3 is CASSGLAGDTQYF. Here the CDR3 DNA reads TGCGCCAGCAGTGGACTAGCGGGAGATACGCAGTATTTT.

The chain combines TRBV11-1 with TRBJ1-6, with unresolved D. V gave up 5 bases and J gave up 4 bases, with 15 bases separating them. Germline CDR1 reads SGHAT; CDR2 reads FQDESV (reference sequence). This CDR3 contains 16 residues. The CDR3 here is CASSPDMFGYNSPLHF. The CDR3 region has the DNA TGTGCCAGCAGCCCCGACATGTTCGGGTATAATTCACCCCTCCACTTT.

V is TRBV11-2 and J is TRBJ2-7; D is ambiguous. Germline loops: CDR1 SGHAT, CDR2 FQNNGV. Trimming removed 4 bases from V and 3 bases from J, with 10 bases in between. The CDR3 has 13 residues. The CDR3 DNA reads TGTGCCAGCAGCTCTAGGGTACTCTACGAGCAGTACTTC. Translation: CASSSRVLYEQYF. The full variable domain, rest sourced from reference TRBV11-2 and TRBJ2-7, is EAGVAQSPRYKIIEKRQSVAFWCNPISGHATLYWYQQILGQGPKLLIQFQNNGVVDDSQLPKDRFSAERLKGVDSTLKIQPAKLEDSAVYLCASSSRVLYEQYFGPGTRLTVT.

The chain uses TRBV19 and TRBJ1-1, with D unclear. The germline CDR1 and CDR2 sequences are LNHDA and SQIVND (reference sequence). Trimming took off 3 bases at V and 0 bases at J, with 5 bases between the two ends. The CDR3 has 13 amino acids. This CDR3 is CASSIKMNTEAFF. CDR3 nucleotides: TGTGCCAGTAGTATTAAGATGAACACTGAAGCTTTCTTT.

The chain carries TRBV28 and TRBJ1-3; tentatively, D is TRBD1 (6 bases). Germline V CDR1 and CDR2: MDHEN, SYDVKM. The CDR3 loop spans 16 amino acids. V dropped 6 bases and J dropped 2 bases, with 17 bases sitting between them. The CDR3 loop is CASSVPGEIAGNTIYF. CDR3 coding DNA: TGTGCCAGCAGCGTTCCAGGGGAGATTGCTGGAAACACCATATATTTT.

CDR3: CASTRTANYEQYF. The CDR3 DNA is TGTGCCAGCACTCGGACAGCCAACTACGAGCAGTACTTC. The J gene is TRBJ2-7, the V gene TRBV6-6; TRBD1 might be the D (6 bases). V was clipped by 7 bases and J by 3 bases, with 13 bases between them. From germline, CDR1 is MNHNY and CDR2 SVGAGI (reference sequence). The CDR3 totals 13 residues.